This T cell receptor beta chain is from a study of chemoradiotherapy in HPV16-positive cancers. Study as a whole: Candidate HPV-specific clones and shared TCR motifs came from a couple of HPV16-positive patients. Whole-study findings and limits: For HPV16-positive patients, expanding HPV-responsive T cells associated with longer recurrence-free survival. HPV-specific T cells were functionally defined from only a couple of HPV16-positive patients.

The data were produced by immunoSEQ multiplex PCR, yet TCRdb's version contains in-frame clones alone and is incomplete. This table holds 10,000 to 11,000 clones, approximately 70% found once. This clone has only a few counts. Its specificity is not known. The CDR3 spans 13 residues. V shed 4 bases and J shed 5 bases, with 11 bases lying between them. CDR1 is LNHDA and CDR2 is SQIVND in the germline V gene (reference sequence). This clonotype originated in a human donor with HPV-associated anogenital cancer. This sample was obtained from a patient who underwent chemoradiotherapy. V and J are TRBV19 and TRBJ2-5; D unclear. CDR3 sequence (DNA): TGTGCCAGTAGTAACCAATTGAGGGAGACCCAGTACTTC. Translated, it gives CASSNQLRETQYF.